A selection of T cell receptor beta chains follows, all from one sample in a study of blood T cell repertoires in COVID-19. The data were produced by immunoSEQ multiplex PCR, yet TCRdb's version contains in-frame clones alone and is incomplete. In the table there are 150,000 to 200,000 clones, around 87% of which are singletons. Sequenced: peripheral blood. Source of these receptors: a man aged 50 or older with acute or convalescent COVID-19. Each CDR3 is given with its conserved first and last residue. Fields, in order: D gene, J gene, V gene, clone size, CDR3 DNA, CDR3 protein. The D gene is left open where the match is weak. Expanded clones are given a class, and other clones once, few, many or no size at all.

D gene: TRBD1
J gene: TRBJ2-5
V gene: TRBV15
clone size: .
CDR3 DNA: TGTGCCACCAGCAGAGGGACAGGGCTACAAGAGACCCAGTACTTC
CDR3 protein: CATSRGTGLQETQYF

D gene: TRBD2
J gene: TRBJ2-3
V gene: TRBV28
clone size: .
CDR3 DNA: TGTGCCAGCAGTCCCGGCGGGGGGGTCACAGATACGCAGTATTTT
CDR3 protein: CASSPGGGVTDTQYF

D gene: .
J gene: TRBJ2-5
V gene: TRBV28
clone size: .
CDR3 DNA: TGTGCCAGCAGTTTGGCGGGGACCCAGTACTTC
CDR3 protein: CASSLAGTQYF

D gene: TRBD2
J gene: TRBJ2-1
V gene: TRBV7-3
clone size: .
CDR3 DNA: TGTGCCAGCAGCTTTGGCCCCCAACGGGGGGGGAGATACAATGAGCAGTTCTTC
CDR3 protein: CASSFGPQRGGRYNEQFF

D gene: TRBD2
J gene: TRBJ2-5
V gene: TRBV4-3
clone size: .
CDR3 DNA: TGCGCCAGCAGCCAAGAGTTAGGACTAGCGGGGGGGCAAGAGACCCAGTACTTC
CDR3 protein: CASSQELGLAGGQETQYF

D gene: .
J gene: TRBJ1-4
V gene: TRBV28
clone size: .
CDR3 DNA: TGTGCCAGCAGTTTTCTTATATTAGGACAGACTAATGAAAAACTGTTTTTT
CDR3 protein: CASSFLILGQTNEKLFF

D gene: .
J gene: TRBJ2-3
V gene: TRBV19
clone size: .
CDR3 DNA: TGTGCCAGTAGTAGAGAAGCGCACGAAGATACGCAGTATTTT
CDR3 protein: CASSREAHEDTQYF

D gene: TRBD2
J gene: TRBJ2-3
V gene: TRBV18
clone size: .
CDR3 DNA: TGTGCCAGCTCACTCACTGCTAGCGGGGTCACAGATACGCAGTATTTT
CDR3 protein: CASSLTASGVTDTQYF

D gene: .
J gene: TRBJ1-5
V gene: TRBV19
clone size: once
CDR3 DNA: TGTGCCAGTAGTATCCGACAGACCTATCAGCCCCAGCATTTT
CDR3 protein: CASSIRQTYQPQHF

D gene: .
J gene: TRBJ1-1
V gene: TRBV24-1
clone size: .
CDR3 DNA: TGTGCCACCAGTTCCGCCGGGGGGAACACTGAAGCTTTCTTT
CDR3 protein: CATSSAGGNTEAFF

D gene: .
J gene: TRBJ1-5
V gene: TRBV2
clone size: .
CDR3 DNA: TGTGCCAGCAGTGAAGGGAGGTATCAGCCCCAGCATTTT
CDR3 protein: CASSEGRYQPQHF

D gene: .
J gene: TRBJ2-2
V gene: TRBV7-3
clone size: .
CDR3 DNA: TGTGCCAGCAGCTTATCGCTCGCACAGGGTACCGGGGAGCTGTTTTTT
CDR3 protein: CASSLSLAQGTGELFF

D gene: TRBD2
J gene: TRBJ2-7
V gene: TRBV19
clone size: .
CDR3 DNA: TGTGCCAGTAGTATCCAGGCTAGCGGGAGCTACGAGCAGTACTTC
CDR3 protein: CASSIQASGSYEQYF

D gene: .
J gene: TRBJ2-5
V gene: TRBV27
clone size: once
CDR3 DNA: TGTGCCAGCAGTTTATTACAGGGTTCTTTGGAGACCCAGTACTTC
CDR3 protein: CASSLLQGSLETQYF

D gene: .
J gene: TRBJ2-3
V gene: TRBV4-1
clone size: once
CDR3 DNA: TGCGCCAGCAGCCAAGATCGCGACGGGAGACCCACAGATACGCAGTATTTT
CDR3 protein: CASSQDRDGRPTDTQYF

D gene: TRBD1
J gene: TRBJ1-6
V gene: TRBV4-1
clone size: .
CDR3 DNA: TGCGCCAGCAGTCTTGGACAGGGATCCTATAATTCACCCCTCCACTTT
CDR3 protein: CASSLGQGSYNSPLHF

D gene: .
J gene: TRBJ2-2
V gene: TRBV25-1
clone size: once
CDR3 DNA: TGTGCCAGCAGTGATATCTACACCGGGGAGCTGTTTTTT
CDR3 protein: CASSDIYTGELFF

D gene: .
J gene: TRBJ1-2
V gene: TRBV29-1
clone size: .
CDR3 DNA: TGCAGCGTTGAGGATAGGGAGGGCTACACCTTC
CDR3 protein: CSVEDREGYTF

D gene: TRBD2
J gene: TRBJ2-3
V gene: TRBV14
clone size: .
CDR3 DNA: TGTGCCAGCAGCCAAGGATTGACTAGCGGGGGGGCAGATACGCAGTATTTT
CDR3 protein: CASSQGLTSGGADTQYF

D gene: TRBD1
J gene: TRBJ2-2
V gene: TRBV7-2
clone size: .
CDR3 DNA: TGTGCCAGCAGCCCCGACAGGGTGAGCACCGGGGAGCTGTTTTTT
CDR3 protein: CASSPDRVSTGELFF

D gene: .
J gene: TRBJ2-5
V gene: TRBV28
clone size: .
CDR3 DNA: TGTGCCAGCAGTTACAGGAGGGCGGAGACCCAGTACTTC
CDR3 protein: CASSYRRAETQYF

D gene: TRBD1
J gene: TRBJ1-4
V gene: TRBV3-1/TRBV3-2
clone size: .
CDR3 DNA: TGTGCCAGCAGCCAAGGACAGGGTTGGGAAAAACTGTTTTTT
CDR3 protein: CASSQGQGWEKLFF

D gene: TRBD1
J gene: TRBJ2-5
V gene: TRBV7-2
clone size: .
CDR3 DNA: TGTGCCAGCAGCTTCTCCACCACAGGGGCCAGGGAGACCCAGTACTTC
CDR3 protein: CASSFSTTGARETQYF

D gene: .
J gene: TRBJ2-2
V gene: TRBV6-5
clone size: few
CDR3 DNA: TGTGCCAGCAGGAAGGCAGGGGAATTCGGGGAGCTGTTTTTT
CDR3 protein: CASRKAGEFGELFF

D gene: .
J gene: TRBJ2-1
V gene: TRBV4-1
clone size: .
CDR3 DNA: TGCGCCAGCAGCCAACCCGCGGCTACAAACAATGAGCAGTTCTTC
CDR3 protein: CASSQPAATNNEQFF

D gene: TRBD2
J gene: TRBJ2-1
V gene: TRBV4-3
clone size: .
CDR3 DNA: TGCGCCAGCAGCCAAGATGTGACGGGGGGACTGTTCTTC
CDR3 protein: CASSQDVTGGLFF

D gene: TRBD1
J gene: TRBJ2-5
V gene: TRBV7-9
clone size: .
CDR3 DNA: TGTGCCAGCAGTCGAGGACAGGCAACACAAGAGACCCAGTACTTC
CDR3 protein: CASSRGQATQETQYF

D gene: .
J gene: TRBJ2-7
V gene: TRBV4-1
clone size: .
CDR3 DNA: TGCGCCAGCAGCCAAGTTGCGGGACAGACAACCTACGAGCAGTACTTC
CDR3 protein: CASSQVAGQTTYEQYF

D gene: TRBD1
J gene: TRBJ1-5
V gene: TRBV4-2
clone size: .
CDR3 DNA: TGTGCCAGCAGCCAAGACGGGACAGGGGCAAATCAGCCCCAGCATTTT
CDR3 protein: CASSQDGTGANQPQHF

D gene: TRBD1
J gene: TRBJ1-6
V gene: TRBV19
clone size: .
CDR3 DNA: TGTGCCAGTACCCGAGGACAGGCTATCCTTGTCTTTTATAATTCACCCCTCCACTTT
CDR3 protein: CASTRGQAILVFYNSPLHF

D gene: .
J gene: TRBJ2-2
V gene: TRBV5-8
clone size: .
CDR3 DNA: TGTGCCAGCAGCTCCTCAGGGAGGAGGGAGCTGTTTTTT
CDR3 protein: CASSSSGRRELFF

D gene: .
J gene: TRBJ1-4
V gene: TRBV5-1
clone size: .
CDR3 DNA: TGCGCCAGCAGCTTGGCCGGGGGGTCAACTAATGAAAAACTGTTTTTT
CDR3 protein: CASSLAGGSTNEKLFF

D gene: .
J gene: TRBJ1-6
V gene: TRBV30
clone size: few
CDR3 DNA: TGTGCCTGGAGTGTACCCCCGGGTTCACCCCTCCACTTT
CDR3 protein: CAWSVPPGSPLHF

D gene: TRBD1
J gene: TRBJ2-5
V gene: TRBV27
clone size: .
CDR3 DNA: TGTGCCAGCAGTTTACAGGGGGCGACCCAAGAGACCCAGTACTTC
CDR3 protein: CASSLQGATQETQYF

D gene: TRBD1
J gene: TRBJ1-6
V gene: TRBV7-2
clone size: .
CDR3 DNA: TGTGCCAGCAGTGGACAGGGGAGCTCCTATAATTCACCCCTCCACTTT
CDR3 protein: CASSGQGSSYNSPLHF

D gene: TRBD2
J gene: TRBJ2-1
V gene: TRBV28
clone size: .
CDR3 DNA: TGTGCCAGCAGTTTATCGCGGGGGGGGGATGAGCAGTTCTTC
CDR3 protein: CASSLSRGGDEQFF

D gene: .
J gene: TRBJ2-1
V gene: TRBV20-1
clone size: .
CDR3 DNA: TGCAGTGCAGCAGGGAATGAGCAGTTCTTC
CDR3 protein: CSAAGNEQFF

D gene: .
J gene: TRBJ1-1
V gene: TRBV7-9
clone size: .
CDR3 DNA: TGTGCCAGCAGCTTAGCCCTGTGGACAGAGAACACTGAAGCTTTCTTT
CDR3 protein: CASSLALWTENTEAFF

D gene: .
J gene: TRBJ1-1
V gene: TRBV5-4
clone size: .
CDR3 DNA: TGTGCCAGCAGCTGGCAAAACACTGAAGCTTTCTTT
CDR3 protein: CASSWQNTEAFF

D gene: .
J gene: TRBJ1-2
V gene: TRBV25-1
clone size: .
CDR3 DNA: TGTGCCAGCCTCCCCTGGCGGAACTCAGCTAACTATGGCTACACCTTC
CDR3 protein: CASLPWRNSANYGYTF

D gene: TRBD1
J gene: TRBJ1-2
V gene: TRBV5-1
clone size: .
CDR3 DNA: TGCGCCAGCAGCGGCCCGGGACAGAACTATGGCTACACCTTC
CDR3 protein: CASSGPGQNYGYTF

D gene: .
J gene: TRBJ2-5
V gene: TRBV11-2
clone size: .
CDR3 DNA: TGTGCCAGCAGCTTAGGGGCAGGGGAAGAGACCCAGTACTTC
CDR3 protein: CASSLGAGEETQYF

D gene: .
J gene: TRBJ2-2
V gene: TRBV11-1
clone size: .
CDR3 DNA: TGTGCCAGCAGCTTGGAAGACAGGGAGGCCGGGGAGCTGTTTTTT
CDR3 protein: CASSLEDREAGELFF

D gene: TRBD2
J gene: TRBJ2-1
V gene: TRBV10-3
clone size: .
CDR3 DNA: TGTGCCATCAGTGGACCACTTAGCGGGGGGTCCTACAATGAGCAGTTCTTC
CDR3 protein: CAISGPLSGGSYNEQFF

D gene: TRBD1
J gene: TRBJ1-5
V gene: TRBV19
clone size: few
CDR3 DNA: TGTGCCAGTAGTATCCGTCTCGCGGGACAGGGCTCTTATAGCAATCAGCCCCAGCATTTT
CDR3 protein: CASSIRLAGQGSYSNQPQHF

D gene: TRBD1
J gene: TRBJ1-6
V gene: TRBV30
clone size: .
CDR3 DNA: TGTGCCTGGAGGGGAAAGGGGGCCGATAATTCACCCCTCCACTTT
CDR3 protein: CAWRGKGADNSPLHF

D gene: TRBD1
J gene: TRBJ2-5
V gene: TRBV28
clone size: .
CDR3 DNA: TGTGCCAGCAGTCCCATTCCCCAGGACAGGGGGAAGACCCAGTACTTC
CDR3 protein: CASSPIPQDRGKTQYF

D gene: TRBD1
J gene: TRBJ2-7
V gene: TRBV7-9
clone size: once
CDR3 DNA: TGTGCCAGCAGCTTATCGGGACAGGGATACTACGAGCAGTACTTC
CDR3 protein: CASSLSGQGYYEQYF

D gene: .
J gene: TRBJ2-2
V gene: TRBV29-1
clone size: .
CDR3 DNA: TGCAGCGTTGGGGGCGGAACAACCGGGGAGCTGTTTTTT
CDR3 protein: CSVGGGTTGELFF